What follows are 24 T cell receptor beta chains derived from one specimen sequenced in a study of T cell repertoires in cytomegalovirus infection. For these receptors, no antigen is known. TCRdb processed the reads anew with MiXCR; each CDR3 protein has one entry. Of roughly 990,000 distinct CDR3 sequences in the sample, less than 35% are singletons; the top ten hold more than 12%. The sequenced sample was cultured CD8+ T cells from PBMCs, obtained from culture after CMV antigen stimulation. The receptor set was obtained from a human donor in good health (CMV status not recorded). Some clones in this sample may be carry-over from other donors' samples.

This chain uses TRBV19 with TRBJ1-4; D unresolved. V lost 3 bases to trimming and J lost 4 bases, with 9 bases between them. The CDR3 loop spans 14 amino acids. The germline V gene encodes CDR1 LNHDA and CDR2 SQIVND (reference sequence). Here the CDR3 reads CASSMRRLNEKLFF. In DNA form, the CDR3 reads TGTGCCAGTAGTATGAGACGGCTTAATGAAAAACTGTTTTTT.

The chain is built from TRBV19 and TRBJ2-3; D is uncertain. Trimming pared 3 bases from V and 4 bases from J, leaving 17 bases between. CDR1 is LNHDA, CDR2 SQIVND, per germline (reference sequence). The CDR3 has 16 amino acids. This CDR3 reads CASSISKILGADTQYF. As DNA, the CDR3 is TGTGCCAGTAGTATTTCGAAGATCTTGGGCGCAGATACGCAGTATTTT.

This clonotype was seen more than once but under ten times. The chain couples TRBV6-5 to TRBJ2-2, with D unclear. Germline assignment: CDR1 MNHEY and CDR2 SVGAGI. There are 14 residues in the CDR3. The V and J ends lost 0 bases and 5 bases respectively, with 7 bases between them. CDR3 residues: CASSYSLATGELFF. CDR3 sequence (DNA): TGTGCCAGCAGTTACTCGCTGGCAACCGGGGAGCTGTTTTTT.

This clonotype was counted many times. This chain connects TRBV12-3 or TRBV12-4 to TRBJ1-2; 10 bases line up with TRBD1. The CDR3 is 14 amino acids. V trimming: 6 bases; J trimming: 5 bases; junction bases outside the gene matches: 6. CDR3 coding DNA: TGTGCCAGCAGCCGGCGACAGGGGGCATATGGCTACACCTTC. Its translation: CASSRRQGAYGYTF.

This clonotype came up a few times. CDR3 amino acids: CASSAEPPFSGANVLTF. DNA for the CDR3: TGTGCCAGCAGTGCGGAACCACCCTTCTCTGGGGCCAACGTCCTGACTTTC. The chain uses TRBV6-6 and TRBJ2-6; D unclear. The V gene lost 5 bases and the J gene lost 0 bases, with 14 bases spanning the gap. This CDR3 contains 17 residues. The germline V gene has CDR1 MNHNY and CDR2 SVGAGI (reference sequence).

This clonotype has a handful of counts. The chain links TRBV27 to TRBJ1-4; D perhaps matches TRBD1 (5 bases). Trimming removed 5 bases from V and 8 bases from J, with 15 bases in between. Germline V lookup: CDR1 MNHEY, CDR2 SMNVEV (reference sequence). The CDR3 spans 14 residues. In nucleotides, the CDR3 is TGTGCCAGCAGTGCGACCCCAGGGTTAGAAAAACTGTTTTTT. It translates to CASSATPGLEKLFF.

There are a few counts of this clonotype. This rearrangement joins TRBV7-9 to TRBJ1-1; D unresolved. Germline V lookup: CDR1 SEHNR, CDR2 FQNEAQ (reference sequence). Trimming removed 9 bases at V and 7 bases at J, with 12 bases between. This CDR3 spans 11 amino acids. As DNA, the CDR3 is TGTGCCAGTCACAGAACGGGTGAAGCTTTCTTT. It encodes CASHRTGEAFF.

This rearrangement joins TRBV6-2 or TRBV6-3 to TRBJ2-7; no clear D gene. There are 11 residues in the CDR3. The germline V gene encodes CDR1 MNHEY and CDR2 SVGEGT. Trimming pared 4 bases from V and 6 bases from J, leaving 7 bases between. In nucleotides, the CDR3 is TGTGCCAGCAGTTTAAAGGCCGAGCAGTACTTC. It is translated as CASSLKAEQYF.

This clonotype was counted a few times. The rearrangement uses TRBV5-5 and TRBJ1-2; TRBD1 is a possible D gene (6 bases). Trimming stripped 3 bases from V and 2 bases from J, with 14 bases between. The CDR3 covers 15 residues. Germline CDR1 and CDR2: SGHKS and YYEKEE (reference sequence). In DNA form, the CDR3 reads TGTGCCAGCAGCTCAACACCCGGGACAAACTATGGCTACACCTTC. Translating it yields CASSSTPGTNYGYTF. The whole variable domain, remainder taken from reference TRBV5-5 and TRBJ1-2, is DAGVTQSPTHLIKTRGQQVTLRCSPISGHKSVSWYQQVLGQGPQFIFQYYEKEERGRGNFPDRFSARQFPNYSSELNVNALLLGDSALYLCASSSTPGTNYGYTFGSGTRLTVV.

This clonotype was counted a few times. This chain uses TRBV15 with TRBJ1-2; D gene unclear. This CDR3 has 15 residues. V lost 5 bases and J 3 bases, leaving 16 bases between the germline ends. The germline V gene encodes CDR1 LNHNV and CDR2 YYDKDF (reference sequence). The CDR3 sequence is CATSLRGSGDYGYTF. The CDR3 DNA follows: TGTGCCACCAGCCTGCGTGGTTCGGGAGACTATGGCTACACCTTC.

The chain couples TRBV12-3 or TRBV12-4 to TRBJ2-1, with D uncertain. V lost 8 bases to trimming and J lost 4 bases, with 9 bases between them. The CDR3 has 12 residues. CDR3 loop: CASGVLYNEQFF. DNA of the CDR3: TGTGCCAGCGGGGTCCTTTACAATGAGCAGTTCTTC.

This clonotype was counted only a few times. The chain recombines TRBV5-4 with TRBJ2-1; 8 bases match TRBD2. V was pared by 0 bases and J by 0 bases, with 8 bases of the junction left unmatched. CDR3 length: 18 amino acids. The germline V gene has CDR1 SGHNT and CDR2 YYREEE (reference sequence). The CDR3 is CASSLVGASGLSYNEQFF. CDR3 in DNA: TGTGCCAGCAGCTTGGTAGGTGCTAGCGGGCTCTCCTACAATGAGCAGTTCTTC.

A few counts support this clonotype. The J gene is TRBJ2-7, the V gene TRBV27; D is possibly TRBD1 (5 bases). This CDR3 is built from 16 residues. The V gene lost 0 bases and the J gene lost 3 bases, with 15 bases spanning the gap. Germline lookup yields CDR1 MNHEY and CDR2 SMNVEV (reference sequence). The CDR3 nucleotides read TGTGCCAGCAGTTTATCCCGGACAACCTCGGTCTACGAGCAGTACTTC. This codes for CASSLSRTTSVYEQYF.

The gene calls are TRBV5-5 and TRBJ1-2; D is ambiguous. V was shortened by 0 bases and J by 6 bases, with 9 bases between the two germline ends. This CDR3 contains 13 residues. Germline loops: CDR1 SGHKS, CDR2 YYEKEE (reference sequence). CDR3 nucleotide sequence: TGTGCCAGCAGCTTGGAAGGTTTAGATGGCTACACCTTC. Protein sequence: CASSLEGLDGYTF.

The chain joins TRBV29-1 to TRBJ2-2; D gene unclear. V gave up 6 bases and J gave up 2 bases, with 7 bases separating them. Germline loops: CDR1 SQVTM, CDR2 ANQGSEA. The CDR3 length is 12 residues. The CDR3: CSVTSNTGELFF. The DNA for the CDR3 is TGCAGCGTAACAAGTAACACCGGGGAGCTGTTTTTT.

In its sample, this clonotype was seen many times. The rearrangement links TRBV7-2 to TRBJ2-5, with TRBD2 matching over 8 bases. Germline loops: CDR1 SGHTA, CDR2 FQGNSA. V trimming: 2 bases; J trimming: 5 bases; junction bases outside the gene matches: 4. This CDR3 spans 14 amino acids. The CDR3, as DNA: TGTGCCAGCAGCTTAAGCCTAGCGGGCGAGACCCAGTACTTC. Translating gives CASSLSLAGETQYF.

The V and J genes are TRBV10-1 and TRBJ1-1; weak D call: TRBD1 (5 bases). V was shortened by 7 bases and J by 4 bases, with 19 bases between the two germline ends. CDR1 WNHNN and CDR2 SYGVQD come from the germline V gene (reference sequence). The CDR3 spans 15 residues. The CDR3 loop reads CASKGIKGRSTEAFF. CDR3 bases: TGCGCCAGCAAAGGGATAAAGGGACGGAGCACTGAAGCTTTCTTT.

This clonotype was detected many times. The chain has TRBV7-9 and TRBJ1-3, with no clear D. Trimming took 7 bases from V and 0 from J, leaving 16 bases between them. CDR1 and CDR2 from the germline V gene are SEHNR and FQNEAQ (reference sequence). The CDR3 spans 16 residues. CDR3 nucleotide sequence: TGTGCCAGCAACTACCTACCTTGGAGCTCTGGAAACACCATATATTTT. It translates to CASNYLPWSSGNTIYF.

The genes are TRBV7-9 and TRBJ2-5; 8 bases align to TRBD2. Germline CDR1 is SEHNR and CDR2 is FQNEAQ (reference sequence). The CDR3 sequence is 14 residues long. The ends lost 6 bases at V and 2 bases at J; junction bases unmatched: 5. CDR3 DNA: TGTGCCAGCAGATTCACTAGCGGACAAGAGACCCAGTACTTC. Its translation: CASRFTSGQETQYF.

The chain carries TRBV19 and TRBJ2-3; TRBD2 agrees at 7 bases. Germline trimming cut 7 bases from V and 1 base from J; bases unmatched to any gene: 11. There are 16 residues in the CDR3. Per the germline V gene, CDR1 is LNHDA and CDR2 is SQIVND (reference sequence). The CDR3 DNA reads as TGTGCCAGTACCTCAGCGCCGGCGGGGGGCACAGATACGCAGTATTTT. Its protein is CASTSAPAGGTDTQYF.

For this clonotype: At one boundary the junction diverges from the germline segment, which might be a read error. This chain links TRBV7-7 with TRBJ2-6, with a tentative D call TRBD1 (5 bases). CDR1 is SSHAT, CDR2 FNYEAQ, per germline (reference sequence). This CDR3 is 15 amino acids long. The CDR3 loop reads CASSSDSSGANVLTF. The CDR3 DNA is TGTGCTAGCAGCTCTGACAGCTCTGGGGCCAACGTCCTGACTTTC.

A few counts support this clonotype. This chain links TRBV12-3 or TRBV12-4 with TRBJ2-1, with 8 bases lining up with TRBD1. The junction had 9 bases not matched to a gene; V was cut back by 7 bases and J by 13 bases. This CDR3 comprises 12 residues. The CDR3 DNA follows: TGTGCCAGCACCTTGGGCGGGACAGGTCAGTTCTTC. This encodes CASTLGGTGQFF.

Note on this clonotype: This may be a read error: a much more frequent sequence differs by one nucleotide. V gene TRBV27 combines with J gene TRBJ1-5; unclear D gene. CDR3 length: 14 amino acids. CDR1 MNHEY and CDR2 SMNVEV come from the germline V gene (reference sequence). The CDR3, as DNA: TGTGCCAACAGTTTACGGGCAGGAGGACAGCCCCAGCATTTT. Translation: CANSLRAGGQPQHF.

The sample holds many counts of this clonotype. The rearrangement uses TRBV27 and TRBJ1-5; D is unclear. The CDR3 consists of 12 residues. CDR1 is MNHEY and CDR2 is SMNVEV in the germline V gene (reference sequence). Trimming took 5 bases from V and 7 from J, leaving 9 bases between them. The CDR3 DNA reads as TGTGCCAGCAGTACCCCCGGCCAGCCCCAGCATTTT. This sequence encodes CASSTPGQPQHF.